The clone carrying this TCR beta chain was observed a single time. No antigen is known for it. This record comes from a study of T-cell memory formation after mild COVID-19. The wider study: TCR clusters largely stayed donor specific. Overall study results and limits: The SARS-CoV-2 specificity of second-wave clones reaching peak at day 37 remained unverified. The CD4+ clones that contracted clustered mainly within CM and EM, and the CD8+ clones concentrated in EMRA.

Researchers used 5'RACE with constant-segment primers to make TCR alpha and TCR beta cDNA libraries that carry sample barcodes and UMIs. TCRdb reprocessed the 5' RACE reads via MiXCR and lists one record per CDR3 protein. The sample includes 470,000 or so distinct CDR3 sequences, nearly 25% of them seen just once. Trimming stripped 5 bases from V and 1 base from J, with 10 bases between. The CDR3 is 13 amino acids. CDR1 and CDR2 from the germline V gene are SQVTM and ANQGSEA. Sequencing was done on a sample of PBMCs or a T cell subset sorted from them (not recorded which). The V call is TRBV29-1, the J call TRBJ2-3; D is possibly TRBD1 (6 bases). The receptor was derived from an adult woman who had mild COVID-19 (a few samples of this study predate the infection). Cell type and time point are not known. In DNA, the CDR3 is TGCAGCGTTATCGAGGGGGGCACAGATACGCAGTATTTT. Amino acid sequence: CSVIEGGTDTQYF.